These 25 T cell receptor beta chains were sequenced from one sample in a study of graft-versus-host responses after intestinal transplantation. No cognate antigen is known for these TCRs. Profiling relied on immunoSEQ multiplex PCR, and the TCRdb table lists in-frame clones only, not all of them. This table has tens of thousands of clones, 90% appearing once. Sequencing was performed on unstimulated CD8+ T cells sorted from spleen or lymph node cells, taken before transplant. These receptors originate from a human donor who was the organ donor for an intestinal transplant.

The rearrangement joins TRBV10-3 to TRBJ2-1; D may be TRBD2 (6 bases). The germline V gene has CDR1 ENHRY and CDR2 SYGVKD. The CDR3 runs 14 residues. Trimming took 0 bases from V and 8 from J, leaving 11 bases between them. CDR3 in amino acids: CAISESVTSDEQFF. CDR3 coding DNA: TGTGCCATCAGTGAGTCTGTGACTAGTGATGAGCAGTTCTTC.

This clone was counted between two and nine times. The chain is built from TRBV7-2 and TRBJ1-2, with 8 bases matching TRBD1. V trimming: 5 bases; J trimming: 2 bases; junction bases outside the gene matches: 10. The length of the CDR3 is 16 residues. CDR1 SGHTA and CDR2 FQGNSA come from the germline V gene. CDR3 DNA sequence: TGTGCCAGCAGCCCGACGGACAGGGCTTTAAACTATGGCTACACCTTC. Translating it yields CASSPTDRALNYGYTF.

For the CDR3, the DNA is TGCGCCAGCAGCTTTTCGGGACTATACATTCAGTACTTC. Amino acids: CASSFSGLYIQYF. The V call is TRBV5-1, the J call TRBJ2-4, with 7 bases identical to TRBD2. Trimming removed 2 bases from V and 8 bases from J; junction bases left unmatched: 4. The CDR3 spans 13 residues. Germline V gene data show CDR1 as SGHRS and CDR2 as YFSETQ.

The chain combines TRBV11-2 with TRBJ1-2; TRBD1 agrees at 7 bases. This CDR3 has 15 residues. With V trimmed by 1 base and J by 5 bases, 7 bases remained unmatched. Germline-derived CDR1 and CDR2 are SGHAT and FQNNGV. The CDR3 spells CASSLGSAGGYGYTF. DNA for the CDR3: TGTGCCAGCAGCTTAGGGTCGGCAGGGGGATATGGCTACACCTTC.

The genes are TRBV9 and TRBJ2-5, with D perhaps matching TRBD1 (5 bases). Germline V CDR1 and CDR2: SGDLS, YYNGEE. V was clipped by 0 bases and J by 0 bases, with 6 bases between them. CDR3 length equals 14 residues. The CDR3 loop reads CASSVVTDQETQYF. In nucleotides, the CDR3 is TGTGCCAGCAGCGTAGTGACAGACCAAGAGACCCAGTACTTC.

V is TRBV28 and J is TRBJ2-5; the D gene is possibly TRBD1 (5 bases). The CDR3 has 14 residues. In germline, CDR1 is MDHEN, CDR2 SYDVKM. The V end was cut by 5 bases, the J end by 2 bases, with 12 bases between. As DNA, the CDR3 is TGTGCCAGCAGTCTCGGACACCCACAAGAGACCCAGTACTTC. Translating it yields CASSLGHPQETQYF.

The table lists this clone with a few counts. The genes are TRBV5-8 and TRBJ1-6, with D maybe TRBD1 (6 bases). Germline-derived CDR1 and CDR2 are SGHTS and YDEGEE. Trimming pared 0 bases from V and 5 bases from J, leaving 24 bases between. The CDR3 is made up of 20 amino acids. CDR3 residues: CASSLAYPRQVPIHNSPLHF. Here the CDR3 DNA reads TGTGCCAGCAGCTTGGCTTACCCAAGACAGGTCCCGATTCATAATTCACCCCTCCACTTT.

This clone was seen only once. The chain uses TRBV9 and TRBJ2-2, with D tentatively TRBD1 (5 bases). Trimming stripped 5 bases from V and 0 bases from J, with 8 bases between. The CDR3 runs to 14 residues. Germline assignment: CDR1 SGDLS and CDR2 YYNGEE. Here the CDR3 reads CASSLGANTGELFF. The CDR3 DNA is TGTGCCAGCAGTTTAGGGGCGAACACCGGGGAGCTGTTTTTT. The whole variable domain, remainder taken from reference TRBV9 and TRBJ2-2, is DSGVTQTPKHLITATGQRVTLRCSPRSGDLSVYWYQQSLDQGLQFLIQYYNGEERAKGNILERFSAQQFPDLHSELNLSSLELGDSALYFCASSLGANTGELFFGEGSRLTVL.

This clone occurred once. The V call is TRBV7-6, the J call TRBJ2-1, with 7 positions matching TRBD2. The CDR3 consists of 15 residues. Germline CDR1 and CDR2: SGHVS and FNYEAQ. J lost 2 bases, V lost 1 base, and 2 bases had no gene match. The CDR3 nucleotides read TGTGCCAGCAGCTTAGTGAGCGGGGCCTACAATGAGCAGTTCTTC. Its translation: CASSLVSGAYNEQFF.

The chain uses TRBV6-4 and TRBJ2-2; 7 bases are shared with TRBD1. There are 15 residues in the CDR3. After removal of 3 bases from V and 6 bases from J, the junction contained 7 bases not matched to a gene. Germline CDR1 reads MRHNA; CDR2 reads SNTAGT. This CDR3 reads CASSERQGSPGELFF. CDR3 sequence (DNA): TGTGCCAGCAGTGAGCGACAGGGTAGTCCCGGGGAGCTGTTTTTT.

This chain joins TRBV2 and TRBJ2-7, with TRBD1 matching 8 bases. CDR1 SNHLY and CDR2 FYNNEI come from the germline V gene. This CDR3 has 21 amino acids. V gave up 3 bases and J gave up 1 base; unmatched junction bases: 23. The CDR3 sequence: CASSDPGDTINHDRGSYEQYV. The CDR3 DNA sequence: TGTGCCAGCAGTGATCCCGGGGACACAATAAACCACGACAGGGGTTCCTACGAGCAGTACGTC.

This rearrangement joins TRBV7-2 to TRBJ1-6; no clear D. The CDR3 is 17 amino acids. Germline V gene lookup returns CDR1 SGHTA and CDR2 FQGNSA. Trimming took 3 bases from V and 4 from J, leaving 16 bases between them. CDR3 in amino acids: CASSFMASPVYNSPLHF. Here the CDR3 DNA reads TGTGCCAGCAGCTTCATGGCTTCACCCGTTTATAATTCACCCCTCCACTTT.

This clone was seen more than once but under ten times. The chain is built from TRBV25-1 and TRBJ1-4; 10 nucleotides agree with TRBD1. CDR1 and CDR2 from the germline V gene are MGHDK and SYGVNS. Trimming removed 4 bases from V and 7 bases from J; junction bases left unmatched: 6. The CDR3 extends over 15 amino acids. CDR3 protein: CASSAGTGDVEKLFF. CDR3 bases: TGTGCCAGCAGTGCTGGGACAGGGGATGTTGAAAAACTGTTTTTT.

This clone has more than one count but fewer than ten. The chain carries TRBV19 and TRBJ2-7; either TRBD1 or TRBD2 may supply D (5 bases each). The CDR3 has 12 residues. Germline CDR1 LNHDA, CDR2 SQIVND (reference sequence). The V gene lost 3 bases and the J gene lost 2 bases, with 5 bases spanning the gap. The CDR3 loop reads CASSMGAYEQYV. As DNA, the CDR3 is TGTGCCAGTAGTATGGGGGCCTACGAGCAGTACGTC.

V gene TRBV11-2 combines with J gene TRBJ2-3; 8 bases fit TRBD2. V lost 4 bases to trimming and J lost 1 base; unmatched junction nucleotides: 10. CDR3 length: 17 amino acids. Per the germline V gene, CDR1 is SGHAT and CDR2 is FQNNGV. Written as DNA, the CDR3 is TGTGCCAGCAGCTCCAGGCCGGGAGCGGGGGGCACAGATACGCAGTATTTT. Amino acid sequence: CASSSRPGAGGTDTQYF.

This chain links TRBV9 with TRBJ2-1, with TRBD2 matching over 9 bases. Germline V gene data show CDR1 as SGDLS and CDR2 as YYNGEE. V shed 0 bases, J shed 5 bases, and the junction held 12 bases outside the gene matches. CDR3 size: 18 residues. CDR3 sequence (DNA): TGTGCCAGCAGCGTAGAGGTCATTGGGGCTAGCGGGAACAATGAGCAGTTCTTC. Translated, it gives CASSVEVIGASGNNEQFF.

This clone appeared a single time. The rearrangement joins TRBV5-1 to TRBJ2-2; D is ambiguous. The ends were cut back, 3 bases at V and 7 bases at J, with 13 bases in the middle. The CDR3 spans 14 residues. CDR1 SGHRS and CDR2 YFSETQ come from the germline V gene. This CDR3 reads CASSYSDTVGELFF. CDR3 in DNA: TGCGCCAGCAGCTATTCCGACACCGTCGGGGAGCTGTTTTTT.

The chain recombines TRBV16 with TRBJ1-2, with TRBD1 identical over 8 bases. The CDR3 contains 16 residues. V was clipped by 4 bases and J by 5 bases; unmatched bases: 12. Germline V gene sequence: CDR1 KGHSY, CDR2 FQNENV. CDR3: CASSRPGQGANYGYTF. In DNA form, the CDR3 reads TGTGCCAGCAGCCGCCCCGGACAGGGAGCGAATTATGGCTACACCTTC.

The chain's CDR3 is CASSAWTATPPKNTGELFF. The CDR3 nucleotides are TGTGCCAGCAGTGCCTGGACAGCTACTCCTCCGAAGAACACCGGGGAGCTGTTTTTT. The chain joins TRBV27 to TRBJ2-2; possible D gene TRBD1, 6 bases. The CDR3 extends over 19 amino acids. With 5 bases removed from V and 1 base from J, the gap between germline ends came to 23 bases. In germline, CDR1 is MNHEY, CDR2 SMNVEV (reference sequence).

This chain uses TRBV10-3 with TRBJ1-2; 9 nucleotides match TRBD1. Germline values: CDR1 ENHRY, CDR2 SYGVKD. The CDR3 contains 13 residues. The trim removed 3 bases at V and 8 bases at J, leaving 4 bases unmatched. Here the CDR3 DNA reads TGTGCCATCAGTGAAGGGACAGGGTACGGCTACACCTTC. This encodes CAISEGTGYGYTF.

The V gene is TRBV4-1, the J gene TRBJ2-7, with 7 bases aligning to TRBD1. The CDR3 runs 15 residues. V trimming: 3 bases; J trimming: 2 bases; junction bases outside the gene matches: 7. Germline CDR1 and CDR2: MGHRA and YSYEKL. The CDR3 reads CASSHMTGTAYEQYV. The DNA of the CDR3 is TGCGCCAGCAGCCATATGACCGGGACAGCCTACGAGCAGTACGTC.

The gene calls are TRBV4-3 and TRBJ2-5, with 10 bases matching TRBD2. CDR3 length: 15 residues. Losses at the gene ends were 4 bases for V and 2 bases for J; bases not matched to a gene: 4. Germline CDR1 is LGHNA and CDR2 is YSLEER. CDR3 coding DNA: TGCGCCAGCAGCCCGGGACTAGCGATACAAGAGACCCAGTACTTC. Translation: CASSPGLAIQETQYF.

This clone was observed once. The chain links TRBV9 to TRBJ1-1, with D tentatively TRBD1 (6 bases). Deletions cut 0 bases from V and 4 bases from J, with 13 bases between. This CDR3 is built from 15 residues. Germline assignment: CDR1 SGDLS and CDR2 YYNGEE. This CDR3 is CASSVVGGPGTEAFF. CDR3 nucleotide sequence: TGTGCCAGCAGCGTAGTGGGGGGGCCCGGCACTGAAGCTTTCTTT.

This sequence joins TRBV6-5 and TRBJ2-5; D is ambiguous. This CDR3 region has 14 residues. Germline-derived CDR1 and CDR2 are MNHEY and SVGAGI. The V and J ends lost 5 bases and 1 base respectively, with 11 bases between them. The CDR3 region is CASSRLLTQETQYF. The CDR3 region has the DNA TGTGCCAGCAGTCGACTCCTTACCCAAGAGACCCAGTACTTC.

The chain is built from TRBV2 and TRBJ2-7, with D unresolved. The CDR3 is made up of 13 amino acids. Trimming removed 11 bases at V and 4 bases at J, with 18 bases between. Germline V gene lookup returns CDR1 SNHLY and CDR2 FYNNEI. The CDR3 DNA sequence: TGTGCCGCGGAGAGGCGTAGTGGGTACGAGCAGTACGTC. This translates into CAAERRSGYEQYV.